Listed below are T cell receptor beta chains from one sample, sequenced in a study of healthy donors' naive CD4 and CD8 T cells. Each CDR3 protein is one row after TCRdb ran MiXCR on the reads. The sample contains approximately 180,000 distinct CDR3 sequences, 65% to 75% of which appear only once. Sequences were obtained from naive CD4+ and CD8+ T cells sorted from blood, pooled from several donors. These TCRs come from a pool of human donors in good health; the sample pools cells from several healthy donors. Both conserved end residues are part of each CDR3. A D gene is named only where the DNA matches it firmly. Size is omitted from some rows. Given values are once, few, many or a class for expanded clones.

size | J | D | V | DNA | CDR3
- | TRBJ2-7 | TRBD2 | TRBV11-1 | TGTGCCAGCAGCCCCCTACTAGCGAGCGAGCAGTACTTC | CASSPLLASEQYF
- | TRBJ2-7 | TRBD1 | TRBV12-3/TRBV12-4 | TGTGCCAGCAGTCCTGGGACAGGGGCCGAGCAGTACTTC | CASSPGTGAEQYF
few | TRBJ2-7 | TRBD2 | TRBV6-6 | TGTGCCAGCAGCGGGGGGAGTTTCTACGAGCAGTACTTC | CASSGGSFYEQYF
- | TRBJ2-7 | - | TRBV20-1 | TGCAGTGCGCCGGGCCCCGCGCGCGCGAACTACGAGCAGTACTTC | CSAPGPARANYEQYF
- | TRBJ1-2 | - | TRBV6-6 | TGTGCCAGCAGCATCCCCGGTTATGGCTACACCTTC | CASSIPGYGYTF
- | TRBJ2-5 | - | TRBV2 | TGTGCCACCAGTGACGGACAACAAGAGACCCAGTACTTC | CATSDGQQETQYF
- | TRBJ1-5 | - | TRBV27 | TGTGCCAGCAGTTTCGCGGGATACCAGCCCCAGCATTTT | CASSFAGYQPQHF
- | TRBJ1-1 | - | TRBV29-1 | TGCAGCGTTGTTGTGGAACGGCAGAACACTGAAGCTTTCTTT | CSVVVERQNTEAFF
- | TRBJ1-1 | - | TRBV29-1 | TGCAGCTCTAGGTCGAACACTGAAGCTTTCTTT | CSSRSNTEAFF
- | TRBJ2-1 | - | TRBV27 | TGTGCCAGCAGTTTACAGGGAGAGTACAATGAGCAGTTCTTC | CASSLQGEYNEQFF
few | TRBJ2-3 | - | TRBV29-1 | TGCAGCGTTGGGGGGACGATCACAGATACGCAGTATTTT | CSVGGTITDTQYF
once | TRBJ1-1 | - | TRBV25-1 | TGTGCCAGCAGTGTAGGGGCGAGCACTGAAGCTTTCTTT | CASSVGASTEAFF
- | TRBJ1-2 | - | TRBV30 | TGTGCCTGGAGTGTACCCGGAGGGGGAGACTATGGCTACACCTTC | CAWSVPGGGDYGYTF
- | TRBJ2-7 | TRBD2 | TRBV13 | TGTGCCAGCATGAGCGGGAGGACCGAGCAGTACTTC | CASMSGRTEQYF
- | TRBJ2-7 | TRBD1 | TRBV29-1 | TGCAGCGTTGAGGGCGTCCAGGGGGAAGAAACCTACGAGCAGTACTTC | CSVEGVQGEETYEQYF
- | TRBJ2-7 | - | TRBV29-1 | TGCAGCGTTGAAGACTCAATAGCGCAGCAGTACTTC | CSVEDSIAQQYF
- | TRBJ2-1 | - | TRBV2 | TGTGCCAGCAGTGACCAGGGCTCCTACAATGAGCAGTTCTTC | CASSDQGSYNEQFF
- | TRBJ1-5 | - | TRBV19 | TGTGCCAGTACCAAAGGGTTCCAGCCCCAGCATTTT | CASTKGFQPQHF
once | TRBJ2-5 | TRBD1 | TRBV20-1 | TGCAGTGCTAGATCCCCGACAGGGCTGGTCCAGTACTTC | CSARSPTGLVQYF
- | TRBJ2-7 | TRBD2 | TRBV11-2 | TGTGCCAGCAGCTTAAACCTAGCGGGAGTCGAGCAGTACTTC | CASSLNLAGVEQYF
once | TRBJ2-3 | - | TRBV29-1 | TGCAGCGTTGAAGATTCTGTGGGGTTGACAGATACGCAGTATTTT | CSVEDSVGLTDTQYF
- | TRBJ2-7 | TRBD1 | TRBV19 | TGTGCCAGTAGTCCGGATGCCGGGACAGGGGGACTCGAGCAGTACTTC | CASSPDAGTGGLEQYF
- | TRBJ2-7 | TRBD2 | TRBV27 | TGTGCCAGCAGTTTACGGGGGGAAATCAGCCTCTACGAGCAGTACTTC | CASSLRGEISLYEQYF
- | TRBJ2-3 | - | TRBV21-1 | TGTGCCAGCAGCAAGAGAAGGGAGACAGGGCAGATGGGCACAGATACGCAGTATTTT | CASSKRRETGQMGTDTQYF
- | TRBJ1-2 | - | TRBV27 | TGTGCCAGCAGTTTATCAGGGAGCTGGAAAGGCTACACCTTC | CASSLSGSWKGYTF
- | TRBJ1-1 | TRBD1 | TRBV12-3/TRBV12-4 | TGTGCCAGCGAAAGGACAGGGAACACTGAAGCTTTCTTT | CASERTGNTEAFF
- | TRBJ1-1 | - | TRBV29-1 | TGCAGCGTTGCACGGGGAAGGGCCACTGAAGCTTTCTTT | CSVARGRATEAFF
- | TRBJ1-6 | - | TRBV12-3/TRBV12-4 | TGTGCCAGCAGTGACGCAGGGTACGGTTCACCCCTCCACTTT | CASSDAGYGSPLHF
- | TRBJ2-7 | - | TRBV12-3/TRBV12-4 | TGTGCCAGCACCTCCGGGTCCGAGCAGTACTTC | CASTSGSEQYF
- | TRBJ2-6 | - | TRBV6-2/TRBV6-3 | TGTGCCAGCAGTTACAGGAGGTCTACGGACTCTGGGGCCAACATCCTGACTTTC | CASSYRRSTDSGANILTF
- | TRBJ1-1 | TRBD1 | TRBV29-1 | TGCAGCGTTGAAGTAACGGGACAGGGACTAACTGAAGCTTTCTTT | CSVEVTGQGLTEAFF
few | TRBJ2-7 | - | TRBV29-1 | TGCAGCGCCGGACAAGCCTACGAGCAGTACTTC | CSAGQAYEQYF
- | TRBJ1-1 | - | TRBV27 | TGTGCCAGCAGTTGGGGGACACCGAACACTGAAGCTTTCTTT | CASSWGTPNTEAFF
- | TRBJ2-7 | - | TRBV30 | TGTGCCTGGAGTGACAGTTACTACGAGCAGTACTTC | CAWSDSYYEQYF
once | TRBJ1-6 | - | TRBV2 | TGTGCCAGCTCCTTGTTACAGGGTAATTCACCCCTCCACTTT | CASSLLQGNSPLHF
- | TRBJ1-1 | - | TRBV19 | TGTGCCAGTATTGGAGGGGGACGGGCTTTCTTT | CASIGGGRAFF
many | TRBJ1-2 | - | TRBV6-5 | TGTGCCAGCAGTTACGCCGGCGAAGGGCTGGGCTACACCTTC | CASSYAGEGLGYTF
few | TRBJ2-7 | - | TRBV2 | TGTGCCAGCAGTGACAGGGCGGCCTACGAGCAGTACTTC | CASSDRAAYEQYF
- | TRBJ1-2 | - | TRBV5-6 | TGTGCCAGCAGCTTGGCCCTTCGGGGGGCGCTGAACTATGGCTACACCTTC | CASSLALRGALNYGYTF
- | TRBJ2-7 | TRBD2 | TRBV19 | TGTGCCAGTAGTAGGGCGGGAGTACTCGAGCAGTACTTC | CASSRAGVLEQYF
- | TRBJ2-5 | - | TRBV25-1 | TGTGCCAGCAGTGATGGATCCCAAGAGACCCAGTACTTC | CASSDGSQETQYF
- | TRBJ2-5 | TRBD1 | TRBV6-5 | TGTGCCAGCAGTTACAGGCAGGGGGCCTACCAAGGGACCCAGTACTTC | CASSYRQGAYQGTQYF
- | TRBJ2-3 | - | TRBV29-1 | TGCAGCGTTGAAGCGGCGGAGGATACGCAGTATTTT | CSVEAAEDTQYF
- | TRBJ2-3 | - | TRBV2 | TGTGCCAGCAGTCACAGGTCAGATACGCAGTATTTT | CASSHRSDTQYF
- | TRBJ2-1 | - | TRBV30 | TGTGCCTGGACCAGTGTACAGTTCGGAAAGTTCTTC | CAWTSVQFGKFF